The clone carrying this T cell receptor (beta chain) has only one observation. The antigen is unknown. This sample was included in a study of shared clonotypes between healthy human individuals. Germline lookup yields CDR1 SGDLS and CDR2 YYNGEE. The CDR3 totals 13 residues. Trimming took 3 bases from V and 3 from J; bases not matched to a gene: 2. The study, taken as a whole, reports: Represented diversity, genetic and exposure-history alike, was limited by few donors. The expectation was that sequencing depth would affect clonotype sharing among donors. Collection of samples was limited to blood; tissue repertoires likely differ.

Repertoires were generated with immunoSEQ multiplex PCR, while TCRdb's copy carries only in-frame clones and drops some. The sample holds about 2.4 million clones, roughly 93% seen once. Sequenced material: naive CD4+ T cells from PBMCs. The subset: CD45RA+ positively selected. This receptor was taken from a man between 18 and 29 years old in good health. Some clones in this sample may be carry-over from other donors' samples. The V and J genes are TRBV9 and TRBJ1-1; 7 bases are a match to TRBD1. Written as DNA, the CDR3 is TGTGCCAGCAGCGGACAGGGTCACACTGAAGCTTTCTTT. Its protein product is CASSGQGHTEAFF.